Presented here are 30 T cell receptor beta chains from one specimen sequenced in a study of response to subunit inactivated influenza vaccine. TCRdb re-called the RT-PCR reads through MiXCR, storing one row per CDR3 protein. The sample shows almost 600,000 distinct CDR3 sequences, 13% to 15% of them seen only once. Material: PBMCs from blood, obtained roughly 12 days after vaccination. The origin of the receptors is a man in his forties or fifties who received an inactivated influenza vaccine.

The CDR3 DNA is TGTGCCAGCTCACCAGAGGGGGCGAACCTCAACTATGGCTACACCTTC. Amino acids: CASSPEGANLNYGYTF. The genes are TRBV18 and TRBJ1-2; TRBD1 matches at 7 bases. Losses at the gene ends were 2 bases for V and 2 bases for J; bases not matched to a gene: 8. The CDR3 is made up of 16 amino acids. In germline, CDR1 is KGHSH, CDR2 LQKENI.

The genes are TRBV2 and TRBJ2-3; 10 nucleotides agree with TRBD2. V lost 0 bases, J lost 6 bases, and 3 bases stayed unmatched. The CDR3 extends over 15 amino acids. The V gene's germline CDR1 is SNHLY and CDR2 FYNNEI. Written as DNA, the CDR3 is TGTGCCAGCAGTGAAGCCCCGGGACTAGCGGATACGCAGTATTTT. It encodes CASSEAPGLADTQYF. Based on the CDR3 plus reference TRBV2 and TRBJ2-3, the full variable domain is EPEVTQTPSHQVTQMGQEVILRCVPISNHLYFYWYRQILGQKVEFLVSFYNNEISEKSEIFDDQFSVERPDGSNFTLKIRSTKLEDSAMYFCASSEAPGLADTQYFGPGTRLTVL.

V usage is TRBV5-1 and J usage is TRBJ2-5; TRBD1 is a possible D gene (6 bases). CDR1 and CDR2 (germline): SGHRS, YFSETQ. This CDR3 region has 15 residues. Trimming pared 4 bases from V and 2 bases from J, leaving 15 bases between. CDR3 sequence (DNA): TGCGCCAGCAGCCCGGGCAGCGGACAGCAAGAGACCCAGTACTTC. Amino acid sequence: CASSPGSGQQETQYF.

The chain links TRBV5-1 to TRBJ2-3, with 8 bases matching TRBD2. The CDR3 is 16 residues long. Per the germline V gene, CDR1 is SGHRS and CDR2 is YFSETQ. Trimming took 0 bases from V and 4 from J; bases not matched to a gene: 7. The CDR3 coding sequence is TGCGCCAGCAGCTTGGCTGAGAGCGGGAGACCAGATACGCAGTATTTT. Residues: CASSLAESGRPDTQYF.

This clonotype was seen at least ten times. The rearrangement joins TRBV11-2 to TRBJ2-5, with 9 bases matching TRBD2. The CDR3 has 15 residues. With 5 bases clipped from V and 5 bases from J, the junction kept 9 bases outside the gene matches. Germline V gene sequence: CDR1 SGHAT, CDR2 FQNNGV. The CDR3 sequence: CASSGKAGGPETQYF. Here the CDR3 DNA reads TGTGCCAGCAGCGGAAAGGCGGGAGGGCCTGAGACCCAGTACTTC.

Only a few counts were recorded for this clonotype. The gene calls are TRBV28 and TRBJ2-1, with 8 bases identical to TRBD2. CDR3 length: 17 amino acids. V dropped 5 bases and J dropped 8; count of bases not matched to a gene: 17. From germline, CDR1 is MDHEN and CDR2 SYDVKM. For the CDR3, the DNA is TGTGCCAGCAGTCCATACCTGTTTCGGGGGGGATCGGATGAGCAGTTCTTC. Translating it yields CASSPYLFRGGSDEQFF.

This rearrangement joins TRBV7-2 to TRBJ2-5; 8 bases are shared with TRBD2. The germline CDR1 and CDR2 sequences are SGHTA and FQGNSA. The ends lost 3 bases at V and 4 bases at J; junction bases unmatched: 4. This CDR3 contains 14 residues. The CDR3 protein is CASSFGAGGETQYF. As DNA, the CDR3 is TGTGCCAGCAGCTTTGGGGCGGGGGGAGAGACCCAGTACTTC.

The gene calls are TRBV6-1 and TRBJ1-5; D perhaps matches TRBD1 (6 bases). Germline V gene sequence: CDR1 MNHNS, CDR2 SASEGT. V was pared by 2 bases and J by 6 bases, with 14 bases between. The CDR3 is 15 amino acids. CDR3 nucleotide sequence: TGTGCCAGCAGTGAAATGATGTGGGGGGCTCAGCCCCAGCATTTT. This translates into CASSEMMWGAQPQHF.

The genes are TRBV6-2 or TRBV6-3 and TRBJ2-3; D remains unclear. The CDR3 spans 12 residues. The germline V and J ends were trimmed by 2 bases and 3 bases, with 3 bases remaining between them. Germline CDR1 reads MNHEY; CDR2 reads SVGEGT. CDR3 sequence: CASSYETDTQYF. The DNA of the CDR3 is TGTGCCAGCAGTTACGAAACAGATACGCAGTATTTT.

The chain carries TRBV6-2 or TRBV6-3 and TRBJ2-5; perhaps D is TRBD1 or TRBD2 (5 bases each). CDR1 is MNHEY and CDR2 is SVGEGT in the germline V gene. With 7 bases removed from V and 5 bases from J, the gap between germline ends came to 23 bases. This CDR3 is 16 amino acids long. The CDR3 coding sequence is TGTGCCAGCACCAAACTCCGACGAGGGGTGCGCGAGACCCAGTACTTC. It encodes CASTKLRRGVRETQYF.

This clonotype was counted a few times. This rearrangement joins TRBV19 to TRBJ1-5, with D perhaps matching TRBD1 (6 bases). V shed 4 bases and J shed 9 bases, with 22 bases lying between them. CDR1 and CDR2 (germline): LNHDA, SQIVND (reference sequence). The CDR3 loop spans 16 amino acids. The CDR3 is CASSSSGVVVGGPQHF. In DNA, the CDR3 is TGTGCCAGTAGTAGCTCAGGGGTAGTAGTCGGAGGGCCCCAGCATTTT.

This clonotype has just a few counts. The J gene is TRBJ1-1, the V gene TRBV10-3, with D unclear. CDR3 size: 13 residues. V lost 0 bases to trimming and J lost 4 bases, with 6 bases between them. In germline, CDR1 is ENHRY, CDR2 SYGVKD. The CDR3 DNA follows: TGTGCCATCAGTGAGTCCGTGAGCACTGAAGCTTTCTTT. It specifies CAISESVSTEAFF.

This clonotype turned up a few times. The chain links TRBV10-3 to TRBJ1-6; a weak D match, TRBD1 (5 bases). V was pared by 6 bases and J by 5 bases, with 8 bases between. The germline V gene encodes CDR1 ENHRY and CDR2 SYGVKD. The CDR3 has 13 residues. In DNA form, the CDR3 reads TGTGCCATCAGGGGGGTAAATAATTCACCCCTCCACTTT. It is translated as CAIRGVNNSPLHF.

The gene calls are TRBV20-1 and TRBJ2-3; 9 bases line up with TRBD2. Germline V gene data show CDR1 as DFQATT and CDR2 as SNEGSKA (reference sequence). The CDR3 has 18 amino acids. V shed 0 bases, J shed 7 bases, and the junction held 17 bases outside the gene matches. The CDR3 coding sequence is TGCAGTGCTAGAGATAAAGGAAGGGCGGGGGGGCGAAGGTATACGCAGTATTTT. Residues: CSARDKGRAGGRRYTQYF.

This clonotype was counted only a few times. The J gene is TRBJ2-7, the V gene TRBV6-1, with D maybe TRBD1 (7 bases). This CDR3 has 14 residues. Trimming removed 5 bases from V and 1 base from J, with 12 bases in between. Germline values: CDR1 MNHNS, CDR2 SASEGT. The CDR3 region is CASSPAGQSYEQYF. CDR3 DNA sequence: TGTGCCAGCAGTCCGGCGGGACAGTCCTACGAGCAGTACTTC.

The rearrangement uses TRBV18 and TRBJ2-1, with D unclear. Trimming took off 6 bases at V and 3 bases at J, with 9 bases between the two ends. Germline-derived CDR1 and CDR2 are KGHSH and LQKENI. CDR3 length: 13 residues. In DNA form, the CDR3 reads TGTGCCAGCTCGTTCGAGAGCTACAATGAGCAGTTCTTC. This codes for CASSFESYNEQFF.

Points on this clonotype: The junction shows a germline mismatch at one end, possibly a read error. The gene calls are TRBV24-1 and TRBJ2-7; the D gene is possibly TRBD1 (6 bases). This CDR3 is 13 amino acids long. In germline, CDR1 is KGHDR, CDR2 SFDVKD. CDR3 sequence (DNA): TGTGCCACCAAAGGGGGACACTCCCACGAGCAGTACTTC. This gives the protein CATKGGHSHEQYF.

This clonotype was seen many times. The chain is built from TRBV29-1 and TRBJ1-2; no clear D. The V gene lost 3 bases and the J gene lost 5 bases, with 7 bases spanning the gap. The CDR3 is 11 residues long. Germline V gives CDR1 SQVTM, CDR2 ANQGSEA. This CDR3 reads CSVETGYGYTF. DNA for the CDR3: TGCAGCGTTGAGACCGGTTATGGCTACACCTTC.

This clonotype has more than one count but fewer than ten. The chain has TRBV20-1 and TRBJ1-6; D is possibly TRBD1 (6 bases). Germline-derived CDR1 and CDR2 are DFQATT and SNEGSKA (reference sequence). This CDR3 region has 16 residues. V was shortened by 3 bases and J by 7 bases, with 19 bases between the two germline ends. The CDR3 here is CSARVGGIMRNSPLHF. CDR3 nucleotides: TGCAGTGCTAGGGTAGGGGGAATCATGAGGAATTCACCCCTCCACTTT.

This sequence joins TRBV25-1 and TRBJ2-7; D gene uncertain. This CDR3 is 14 amino acids long. Germline V gene sequence: CDR1 MGHDK, CDR2 SYGVNS. V lost 6 bases and J 3 bases, leaving 15 bases between the germline ends. CDR3 in amino acids: CASSTGPSLYEQYF. In nucleotides, the CDR3 is TGTGCCAGCAGCACCGGGCCCTCACTCTACGAGCAGTACTTC.

There are a few counts of this clonotype. The CDR3 region has the DNA TGTGCCTCCCAACAGGGGAAGGGGACTGAAGCTTTCTTT. As protein: CASQQGKGTEAFF. The chain is built from TRBV19 and TRBJ1-1, with 7 bases that match TRBD1. V lost 11 bases, J lost 5 bases, and 11 bases stayed unmatched. The CDR3 is 13 residues long. Per germline, CDR1 LNHDA and CDR2 SQIVND (reference sequence).

This clonotype was seen only a few times. One end of the junction fails to match germline, which may point to a read error. V is TRBV15 and J is TRBJ1-4, with D maybe TRBD1 (6 bases). This CDR3 contains 13 residues. In germline, CDR1 is LNHNV, CDR2 YYDKDF (reference sequence). The CDR3 region has the DNA TGTGCCACCAGCAGAGAAGGAGACAGGATTGGCAACTTT. This codes for CATSREGDRIGNF.

This clonotype was seen a few times. The chain carries TRBV7-6 and TRBJ2-7, with TRBD1 identical over 8 bases. Germline values: CDR1 SGHVS, CDR2 FNYEAQ. V shed 3 bases, J shed 3 bases, and the junction held 7 bases outside the gene matches. The CDR3 is made up of 15 amino acids. The CDR3 is CASSFPGQANYEQYF. The CDR3 coding sequence is TGTGCCAGCAGCTTCCCGGGACAGGCAAACTACGAGCAGTACTTC.

This chain uses TRBV5-1 with TRBJ1-1, with a tentative D call TRBD1 (5 bases). CDR3 length equals 14 residues. In germline, CDR1 is SGHRS, CDR2 YFSETQ. V gave up 6 bases and J gave up 1 base, with 13 bases separating them. CDR3 sequence reads: CASTEQGPNTEAFF. In DNA, the CDR3 is TGCGCCAGCACGGAGCAGGGCCCGAACACTGAAGCTTTCTTT. Supplemented by reference TRBV5-1 and TRBJ1-1, the full variable domain reads KAGVTQTPRYLIKTRGQQVTLSCSPISGHRSVSWYQQTPGQGLQFLFEYFSETQRNKGNFPGRFSGRQFSNSRSEMNVSTLELGDSALYLCASTEQGPNTEAFFGQGTRLTVV.

The V and J genes are TRBV11-1 and TRBJ2-1; 7 bases map to TRBD2. V was pared by 4 bases and J by 0 bases, with 12 bases of the junction left unmatched. The germline gives CDR1 SGHAT, CDR2 FQDESV (reference sequence). The CDR3 extends over 18 amino acids. The CDR3 nucleotides are TGTGCCAGCAGCTACCCTTGGGGGGAGGGAGCCTCCTACAATGAGCAGTTCTTC. Translated: CASSYPWGEGASYNEQFF.

The chain uses TRBV13 and TRBJ2-1; D uncertain. CDR1 PRHDT and CDR2 FYEKMQ come from the germline V gene (reference sequence). V was pared by 7 bases and J by 0 bases, with 13 bases between. CDR3 size: 15 residues. The CDR3: CASNTRAISYNEQFF. Written as DNA, the CDR3 is TGTGCCAGCAACACACGGGCCATCTCCTACAATGAGCAGTTCTTC.

The table lists this clonotype with many counts. The rearrangement joins TRBV7-2 to TRBJ2-2, with no clear D. V was pared by 4 bases and J by 3 bases, with 3 bases between. CDR3 size: 12 residues. Germline-derived CDR1 and CDR2 are SGHTA and FQGNSA. The CDR3 loop is CASSSYTGELFF. CDR3 bases: TGTGCCAGCAGCTCCTACACCGGGGAGCTGTTTTTT.

This clonotype was counted only a few times. The genes are TRBV29-1 and TRBJ1-2, with D possibly matching TRBD1 (6 bases). V was cut by 4 bases and J by 8 bases, with 14 bases left in between. The CDR3 is 12 amino acids. Per germline, CDR1 SQVTM and CDR2 ANQGSEA. The CDR3 sequence: CSVGFGGRGYTF. CDR3 sequence (DNA): TGCAGCGTTGGGTTCGGGGGGCGCGGCTACACCTTC.

V usage is TRBV18 and J usage is TRBJ2-7; D is possibly TRBD2 (5 bases). V lost 3 bases, J lost 6 bases, and 15 bases lay in between. Germline assignment: CDR1 KGHSH and CDR2 LQKENI. The CDR3 is 14 amino acids. In DNA, the CDR3 is TGTGCCAGCTCACCCTCAAACGGGGTCCCCGAGCAGTACTTC. This encodes CASSPSNGVPEQYF.

V and J are TRBV7-9 and TRBJ2-4; no definite D call. The germline V gene has CDR1 SEHNR and CDR2 FQNEAQ (reference sequence). Trimming cost V 5 bases and J 0 bases, with 8 bases left between them. The CDR3 is 14 amino acids. The DNA of the CDR3 is TGTGCCAGCAGCCCGCTATTAGCCAAAAACATTCAGTACTTC. Translating gives CASSPLLAKNIQYF.